A selection of T cell receptor beta chains follows, all from one sample in a study of early stage breast cancer tumors. Assay used: immunoSEQ multiplex PCR; TCRdb lists only in-frame clones, some missing. The repertoire holds 65,000 to 75,000 clones, with approximately 80% as singletons. The sequenced sample was blood. The receptor source for this set is a person in their 40s with breast cancer. Each CDR3 is given with its conserved first and last residue. A D gene is named only where the DNA matches it firmly. Some rows have no size entry. The others give once, few or many, or a class for an expanded clone.

v_gene,abundance,len,d_gene,j_gene,CDR3nt,CDR3aa
TRBV19,-,15,-,TRBJ1-2,TGTGCCAGTAGTTCGGGGCACAGGACCGTTTCTGGCTACACCTTC,CASSSGHRTVSGYTF
TRBV6-1,-,15,-,TRBJ2-4,TGTGCCAGCTCTATACGGCCTGCAGGGGTGAACATTCAGTACTTC,CASSIRPAGVNIQYF
TRBV18,once,13,-,TRBJ2-3,TGTGCCAGCTCAGAGAAGGTCACAGATACGCAGTATTTT,CASSEKVTDTQYF
TRBV10-3,few,11,-,TRBJ1-2,TGTGCCATCAGTGATTCCTATGGCTACACCTTC,CAISDSYGYTF
TRBV15,-,17,-,TRBJ2-2,TGTGCCACCAGCAGAGATCTCCAGGGAGCGAACACCGGGGAGCTGTTTTTT,CATSRDLQGANTGELFF
TRBV7-3,once,15,-,TRBJ1-2,TGTGCCAGCAGCTTAAGCGGACGGAAAAACTATGGCTACACCTTC,CASSLSGRKNYGYTF
TRBV2,-,15,TRBD1,TRBJ2-3,TGTGCCAGCAAGCCCGACAGGGGAGGTGGAGATACGCAGTATTTT,CASKPDRGGGDTQYF
TRBV7-3,once,14,TRBD2,TRBJ2-1,TGTGCCAGCAGCTTGAGGGGGACTAGCAATGAGCAGTTCTTC,CASSLRGTSNEQFF
TRBV19,-,15,-,TRBJ1-1,TGTGCCAGTAGTCCCCGGACAGATGTTTTGACTGAAGCTTTCTTT,CASSPRTDVLTEAFF
TRBV7-2,few,14,TRBD1,TRBJ1-2,TGTGCCAGCAGGATTGGCGGGGACAGCTATGGCTACACCTTC,CASRIGGDSYGYTF
TRBV12-5,-,12,-,TRBJ2-7,TGTGCTAGTGAAGACCAGGGAAACGAGCAGTACTTC,CASEDQGNEQYF
TRBV27,-,18,-,TRBJ1-2,TGTGCCAGCAGTTTATCGGGTCTAACAGCCCGGATCGGGAATGGCTACACCTTC,CASSLSGLTARIGNGYTF
TRBV25-1,once,13,-,TRBJ1-4,TGTGCCAGCACTCCCCCAGGGAATGAAAAACTGTTTTTT,CASTPPGNEKLFF
TRBV11-2,-,15,-,TRBJ2-6,TGTGCCAGCAGTTCACGAGGGACTGGGGCCAACGTCCTGACTTTC,CASSSRGTGANVLTF
TRBV11-2,-,15,TRBD2,TRBJ2-3,TGTGCCAGCAGCACTGAGCGGGAGGGCTTAGATACGCAGTATTTT,CASSTEREGLDTQYF
TRBV19,-,13,-,TRBJ2-6,TGTGCCAGTAAATACTCTGGGGCCAACGTCCTGACTTTC,CASKYSGANVLTF
TRBV28,once,18,-,TRBJ1-5,TGTGCCAGCAGTTTAGGCTTCGGAGAGAGATTTAGCAATCAGCCCCAGCATTTT,CASSLGFGERFSNQPQHF
TRBV19,-,15,-,TRBJ1-1,TGTGCCAGTAGTCCCCGGGGAGCCATGAACACTGAAGCTTTCTTT,CASSPRGAMNTEAFF
TRBV19,few,15,-,TRBJ1-5,TGTGCCAGTAGTATGGGGGACTATAGCAATCAGCCCCAGCATTTT,CASSMGDYSNQPQHF
TRBV5-1,-,14,TRBD1,TRBJ2-7,TGCGCCAGCAGCGTAGGACAGGGGAGCTACGAGCAGTACTTC,CASSVGQGSYEQYF
TRBV5-1,-,16,TRBD2,TRBJ2-3,TGCGCCAGCAGCTCTGGACTAGCGGGAGGGGTAGATACGCAGTATTTT,CASSSGLAGGVDTQYF
TRBV12-5,-,14,-,TRBJ2-3,TGTGCTAGTGGCCGCGACAGCAGCACAGATACGCAGTATTTT,CASGRDSSTDTQYF
TRBV30,once,13,TRBD1,TRBJ2-3,TGTGCCTGGGCCCAACAGGGGGCTGATACGCAGTATTTT,CAWAQQGADTQYF
TRBV6-6,-,14,TRBD1,TRBJ1-5,TGTGCCAGCGGCCTGGGACAGGGAGCTATGGCCCAGCATTTT,CASGLGQGAMAQHF
TRBV5-5,-,13,TRBD2,TRBJ2-1,TGTGCCAGCAGCGGGAGCGGGAGTATTGAGCAGTTCTTC,CASSGSGSIEQFF
TRBV19,-,15,-,TRBJ1-1,TGTGCCAGTAGTCTCAGAGGGTCTCTGAACACTGAAGCTTTCTTT,CASSLRGSLNTEAFF
TRBV28,-,16,TRBD1,TRBJ2-5,TGTGCCAGCAGTTACTTTGGACAGGGGAAGGGAGAGACCCAGTACTTC,CASSYFGQGKGETQYF
TRBV1,-,15,-,TRBJ2-2,TGCACCAGCAGCCAAGCGCAGGGTTTCACCGGGGAGCTGTTTTTT,CTSSQAQGFTGELFF
TRBV18,-,13,-,TRBJ2-7,TGTGCCAGCTCACCAGCACTAGCATGGGAGCAGTACTTC,CASSPALAWEQYF
TRBV2,-,11,-,TRBJ2-1,TGTGCCAGCAGTTCTTTCAGTGAGCAGTTCTTC,CASSSFSEQFF
TRBV28,-,16,-,TRBJ2-2,TGTGCCAGCAGTTCGCGTATAGGGAGGAACACCGGGGAGCTGTTTTTT,CASSSRIGRNTGELFF
TRBV5-1,-,15,-,TRBJ1-1,TGCGCCAGCAGCTTACGAGGACTCGGGAGGACTGAAGCTTTCTTT,CASSLRGLGRTEAFF
TRBV19,once,17,TRBD1,TRBJ2-5,TGTGCCAGTAGTATACCGGGACAGGGAGGAATCCAAGAGACCCAGTACTTC,CASSIPGQGGIQETQYF
TRBV7-9,-,14,-,TRBJ1-2,TGTGCCAGCAGCCGCACCTCGGGGAGCTATGGCTACACCTTC,CASSRTSGSYGYTF
TRBV29-1,-,14,-,TRBJ2-7,TGCAGCGTTGAAGACCACGGGAGATCCTACGAGCAGTACTTC,CSVEDHGRSYEQYF
TRBV27,-,17,-,TRBJ2-5,TGTGCCAGCAGTCCATGGGGTGGCAGGGCCAACCAAGAGACCCAGTACTTC,CASSPWGGRANQETQYF
TRBV28,-,12,TRBD1,TRBJ1-1,TGTGCCAGCAGTTTATTACAGGGGGAAGCTTTCTTT,CASSLLQGEAFF
TRBV6-5,-,14,-,TRBJ1-3,TGTGCCAGTAGACGGGGCAGGGCTGGAAACACCATATATTTT,CASRRGRAGNTIYF
TRBV27,-,15,TRBD2,TRBJ2-1,TGTGCCAGCACCGGGACTAGCGGGAGTTTGAATGAGCAGTTCTTC,CASTGTSGSLNEQFF
TRBV19,-,14,TRBD1,TRBJ2-3,TGTGCCAGTAGTGAGGGGGCTGGGACAGATACGCAGTATTTT,CASSEGAGTDTQYF
TRBV10-3,-,14,TRBD2,TRBJ2-7,TGTGCCATCAGTGAAGGGCGGGAGGTTCGCGAGCAGTACTTC,CAISEGREVREQYF
TRBV4-2,-,15,-,TRBJ1-3,TGTGCCAGCAGCCCCGGCCGGACGCCGGGAAACACCATATATTTT,CASSPGRTPGNTIYF
TRBV16,-,13,-,TRBJ1-2,TGTGCCAGCAGCCAGCGGGAGGACTATGGCTACACCTTC,CASSQREDYGYTF
TRBV5-1,-,13,TRBD2,TRBJ2-7,TGCGCCAGCAGCTCTAGCGGGGACTACGAGCAGTACTTC,CASSSSGDYEQYF
TRBV11-1,-,15,TRBD1,TRBJ2-7,TGTGCCAGCAGACTCGGACAGGGTCTCTCCTACGAGCAGTACTTC,CASRLGQGLSYEQYF
TRBV7-9,-,12,-,TRBJ1-1,TGTGCCAGCAGCTTACAGAACACTGAAGCTTTCTTT,CASSLQNTEAFF
TRBV7-6,-,14,TRBD1,TRBJ1-4,TGTGCCAGCAGCTCGGACAGGGTGGATGAAAAACTGTTTTTT,CASSSDRVDEKLFF
TRBV7-9,-,14,-,TRBJ1-1,TGTGCCAGCAGCTTTGAACTTCCGAACACTGAAGCTTTCTTT,CASSFELPNTEAFF
TRBV7-7,few,12,-,TRBJ2-7,TGTGCCCTCAGCTACGTACGCGGCGAGCAGTACTTC,CALSYVRGEQYF
TRBV27,-,13,-,TRBJ2-7,TGTGCCAGCAGTTTGAAAGGGACCTACGAGCAGTACTTC,CASSLKGTYEQYF
TRBV5-1,-,12,-,TRBJ2-5,TGCGCCAGCAAGGAGTCCCAAGAGACCCAGTACTTC,CASKESQETQYF
TRBV28,-,16,TRBD1,TRBJ2-5,TGTGCCAGCAGTCGTCCCGGGACAGGGGGCGGTGAGACCCAGTACTTC,CASSRPGTGGGETQYF
TRBV6-6,-,15,-,TRBJ1-3,TGTGCCAGCAGAAGGGGGGTTAATCAGGGAAACACCATATATTTT,CASRRGVNQGNTIYF